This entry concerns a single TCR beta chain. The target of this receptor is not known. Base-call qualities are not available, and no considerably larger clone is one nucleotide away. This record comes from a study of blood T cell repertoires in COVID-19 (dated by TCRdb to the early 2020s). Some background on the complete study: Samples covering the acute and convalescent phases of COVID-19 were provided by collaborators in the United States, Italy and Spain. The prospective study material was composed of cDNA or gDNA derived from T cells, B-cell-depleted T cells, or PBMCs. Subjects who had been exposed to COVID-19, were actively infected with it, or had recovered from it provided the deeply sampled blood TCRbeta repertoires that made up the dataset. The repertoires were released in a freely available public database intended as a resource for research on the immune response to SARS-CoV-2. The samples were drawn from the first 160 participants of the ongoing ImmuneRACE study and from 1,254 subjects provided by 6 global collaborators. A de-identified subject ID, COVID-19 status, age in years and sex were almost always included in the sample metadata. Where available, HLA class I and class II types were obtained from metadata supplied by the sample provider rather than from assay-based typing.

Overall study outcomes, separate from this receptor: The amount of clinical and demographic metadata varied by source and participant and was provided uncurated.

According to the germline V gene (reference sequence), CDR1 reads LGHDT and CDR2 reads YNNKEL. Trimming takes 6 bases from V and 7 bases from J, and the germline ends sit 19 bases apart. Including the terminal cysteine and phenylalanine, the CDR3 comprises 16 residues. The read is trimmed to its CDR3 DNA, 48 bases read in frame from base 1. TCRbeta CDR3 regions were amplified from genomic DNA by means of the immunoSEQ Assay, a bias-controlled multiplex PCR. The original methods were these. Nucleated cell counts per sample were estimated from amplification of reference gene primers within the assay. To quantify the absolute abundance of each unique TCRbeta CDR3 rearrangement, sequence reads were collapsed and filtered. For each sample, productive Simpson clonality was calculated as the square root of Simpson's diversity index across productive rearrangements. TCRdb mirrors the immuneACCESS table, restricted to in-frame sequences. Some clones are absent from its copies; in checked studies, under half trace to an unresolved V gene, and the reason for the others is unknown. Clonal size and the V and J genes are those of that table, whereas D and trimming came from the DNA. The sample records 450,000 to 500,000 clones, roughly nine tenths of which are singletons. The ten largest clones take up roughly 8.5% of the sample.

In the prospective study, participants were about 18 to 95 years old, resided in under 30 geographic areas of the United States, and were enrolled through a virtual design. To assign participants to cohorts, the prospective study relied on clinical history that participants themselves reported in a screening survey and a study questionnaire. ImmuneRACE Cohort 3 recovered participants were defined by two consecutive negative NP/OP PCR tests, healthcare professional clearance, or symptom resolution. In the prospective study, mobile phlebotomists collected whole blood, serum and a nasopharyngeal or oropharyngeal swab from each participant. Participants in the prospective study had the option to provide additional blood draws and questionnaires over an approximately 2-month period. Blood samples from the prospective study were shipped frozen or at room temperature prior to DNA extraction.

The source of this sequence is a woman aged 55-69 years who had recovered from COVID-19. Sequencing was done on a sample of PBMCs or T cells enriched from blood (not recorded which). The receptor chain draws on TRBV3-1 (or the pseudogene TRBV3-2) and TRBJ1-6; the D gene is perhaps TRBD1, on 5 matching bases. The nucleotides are TGTGCCAGCAGGAGAGCGGGTTTACGGGACAATTCACCCCTCCACTTT. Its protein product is CASRRAGLRDNSPLHF.